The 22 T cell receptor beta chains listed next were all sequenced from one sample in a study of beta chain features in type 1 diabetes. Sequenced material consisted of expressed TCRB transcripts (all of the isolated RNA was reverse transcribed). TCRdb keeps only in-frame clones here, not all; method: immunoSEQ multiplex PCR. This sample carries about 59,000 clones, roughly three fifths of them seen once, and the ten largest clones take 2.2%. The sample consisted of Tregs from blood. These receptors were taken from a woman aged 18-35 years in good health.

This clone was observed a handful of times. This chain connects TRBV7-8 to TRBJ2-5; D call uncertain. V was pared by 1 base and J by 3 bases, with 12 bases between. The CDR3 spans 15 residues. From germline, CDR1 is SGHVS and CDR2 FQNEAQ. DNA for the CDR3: TGTGCCAGCAGCTTAGTAGACACGGCCGAAGAGACCCAGTACTTC. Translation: CASSLVDTAEETQYF.

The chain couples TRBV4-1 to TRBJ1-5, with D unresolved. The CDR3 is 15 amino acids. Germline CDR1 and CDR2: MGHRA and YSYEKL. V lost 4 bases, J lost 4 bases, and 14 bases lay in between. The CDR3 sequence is CASSRGAPQNQPQHF. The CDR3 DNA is TGCGCCAGCAGCCGCGGCGCCCCTCAGAATCAGCCCCAGCATTTT.

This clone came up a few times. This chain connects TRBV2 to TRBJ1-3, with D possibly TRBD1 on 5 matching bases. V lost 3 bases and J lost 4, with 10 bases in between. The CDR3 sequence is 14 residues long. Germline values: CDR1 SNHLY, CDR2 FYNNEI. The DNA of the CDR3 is TGTGCCAGCAGTGACTGGGGGGGAGGAAACACCATATATTTT. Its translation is CASSDWGGGNTIYF.

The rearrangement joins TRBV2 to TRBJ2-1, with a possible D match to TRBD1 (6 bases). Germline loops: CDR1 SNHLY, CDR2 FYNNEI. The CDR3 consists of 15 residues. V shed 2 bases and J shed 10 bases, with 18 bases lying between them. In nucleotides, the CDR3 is TGTGCCAGCAGTGAACATGAGACAGGTATCGAAGAGCAGTTCTTC. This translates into CASSEHETGIEEQFF.

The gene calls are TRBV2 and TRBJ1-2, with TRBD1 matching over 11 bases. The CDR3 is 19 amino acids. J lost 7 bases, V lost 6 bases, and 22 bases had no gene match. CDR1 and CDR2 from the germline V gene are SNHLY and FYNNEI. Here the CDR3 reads CASRGLPGQGVHLTSGYTF. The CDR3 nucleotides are TGTGCCAGCAGAGGACTCCCGGGACAGGGGGTGCACCTCACCTCTGGCTACACCTTC.

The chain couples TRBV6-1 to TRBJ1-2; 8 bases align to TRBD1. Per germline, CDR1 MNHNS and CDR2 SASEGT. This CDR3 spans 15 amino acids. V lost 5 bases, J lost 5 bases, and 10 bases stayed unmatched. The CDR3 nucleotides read TGTGCCAGCAGTACCTCCAGGGGGCTGCGGTATGGCTACACCTTC. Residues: CASSTSRGLRYGYTF.

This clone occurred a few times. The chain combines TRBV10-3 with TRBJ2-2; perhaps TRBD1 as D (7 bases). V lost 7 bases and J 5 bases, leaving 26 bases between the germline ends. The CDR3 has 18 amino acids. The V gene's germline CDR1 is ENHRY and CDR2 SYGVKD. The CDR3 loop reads CAITRGLGQASDTGELFF. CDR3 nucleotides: TGTGCCATCACCCGAGGCCTCGGACAGGCTAGCGATACCGGGGAGCTGTTTTTT.

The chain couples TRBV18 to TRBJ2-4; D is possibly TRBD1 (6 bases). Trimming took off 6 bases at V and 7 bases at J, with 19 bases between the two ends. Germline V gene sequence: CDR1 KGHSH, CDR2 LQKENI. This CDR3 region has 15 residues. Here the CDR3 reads CASSPNEGRGNIQYF. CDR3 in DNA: TGTGCCAGCTCCCCGAATGAAGGCAGGGGCAACATTCAGTACTTC.

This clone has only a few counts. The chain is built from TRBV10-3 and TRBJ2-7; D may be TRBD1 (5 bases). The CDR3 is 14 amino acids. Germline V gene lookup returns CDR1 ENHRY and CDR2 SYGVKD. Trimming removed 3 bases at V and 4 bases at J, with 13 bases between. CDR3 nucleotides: TGTGCCATCAGTGAACTGGGTCAGGGTTACGAGCAGTACTTC. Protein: CAISELGQGYEQYF.

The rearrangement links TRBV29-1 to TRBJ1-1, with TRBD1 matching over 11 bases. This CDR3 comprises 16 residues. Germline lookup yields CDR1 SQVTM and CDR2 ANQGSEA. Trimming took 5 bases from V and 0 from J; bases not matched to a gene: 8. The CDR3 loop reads CSVQGTGGGVNTEAFF. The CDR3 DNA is TGCAGCGTTCAGGGGACAGGGGGGGGAGTGAACACTGAAGCTTTCTTT.

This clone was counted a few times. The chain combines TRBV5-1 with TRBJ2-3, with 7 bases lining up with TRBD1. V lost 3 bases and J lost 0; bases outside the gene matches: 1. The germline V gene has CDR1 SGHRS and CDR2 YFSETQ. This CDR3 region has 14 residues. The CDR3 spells CASSSTGSTDTQYF. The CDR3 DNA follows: TGCGCCAGCAGCTCGACAGGGAGCACAGATACGCAGTATTTT.

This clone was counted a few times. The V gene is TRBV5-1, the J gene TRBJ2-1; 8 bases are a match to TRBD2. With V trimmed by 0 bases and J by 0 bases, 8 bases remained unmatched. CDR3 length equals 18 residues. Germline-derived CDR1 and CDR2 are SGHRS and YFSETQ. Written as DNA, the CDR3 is TGCGCCAGCAGCTTGGCGTCTAGCGGGCTTAGCTCCTACAATGAGCAGTTCTTC. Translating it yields CASSLASSGLSSYNEQFF. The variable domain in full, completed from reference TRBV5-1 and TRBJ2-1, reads KAGVTQTPRYLIKTRGQQVTLSCSPISGHRSVSWYQQTPGQGLQFLFEYFSETQRNKGNFPGRFSGRQFSNSRSEMNVSTLELGDSALYLCASSLASSGLSSYNEQFFGPGTRLTVL.

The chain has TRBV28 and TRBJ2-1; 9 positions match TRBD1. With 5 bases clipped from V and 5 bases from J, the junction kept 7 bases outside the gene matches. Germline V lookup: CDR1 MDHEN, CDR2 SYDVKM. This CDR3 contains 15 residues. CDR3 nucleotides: TGTGCCAGCAGTCCCGGGACAGGGTTTAACAATGAGCAGTTCTTC. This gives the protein CASSPGTGFNNEQFF.

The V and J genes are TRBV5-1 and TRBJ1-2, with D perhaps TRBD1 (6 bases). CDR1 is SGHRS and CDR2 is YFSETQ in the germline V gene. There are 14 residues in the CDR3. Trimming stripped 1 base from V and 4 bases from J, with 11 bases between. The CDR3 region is CASSLTGTTYGYTF. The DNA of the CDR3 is TGCGCCAGCAGCTTGACCGGGACAACCTATGGCTACACCTTC.

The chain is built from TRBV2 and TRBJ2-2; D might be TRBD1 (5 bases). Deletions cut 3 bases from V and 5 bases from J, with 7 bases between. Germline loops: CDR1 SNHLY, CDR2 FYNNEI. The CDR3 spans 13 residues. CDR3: CASSDQGTGELFF. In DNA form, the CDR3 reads TGTGCCAGCAGTGATCAGGGAACCGGGGAGCTGTTTTTT.

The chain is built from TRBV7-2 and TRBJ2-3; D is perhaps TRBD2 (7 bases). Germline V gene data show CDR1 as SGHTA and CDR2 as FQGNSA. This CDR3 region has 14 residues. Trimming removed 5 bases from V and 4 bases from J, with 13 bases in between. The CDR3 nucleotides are TGTGCCAGCAGCCCCCAGGGGAGGGCAGATACGCAGTATTTT. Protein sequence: CASSPQGRADTQYF.

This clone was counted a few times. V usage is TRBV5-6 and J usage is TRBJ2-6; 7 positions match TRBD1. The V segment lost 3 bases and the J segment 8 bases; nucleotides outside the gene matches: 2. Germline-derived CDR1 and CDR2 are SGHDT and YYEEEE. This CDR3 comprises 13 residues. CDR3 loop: CASSSRGTNVLTF. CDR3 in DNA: TGTGCCAGCAGCTCCAGGGGGACCAACGTCCTGACTTTC.

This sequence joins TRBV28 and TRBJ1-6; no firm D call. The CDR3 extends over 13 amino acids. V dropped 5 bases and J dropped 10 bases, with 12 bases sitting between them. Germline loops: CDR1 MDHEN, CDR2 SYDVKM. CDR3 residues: CASSLVRVSPLHF. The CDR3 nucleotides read TGTGCCAGCAGTCTGGTACGGGTGTCACCCCTCCACTTT.

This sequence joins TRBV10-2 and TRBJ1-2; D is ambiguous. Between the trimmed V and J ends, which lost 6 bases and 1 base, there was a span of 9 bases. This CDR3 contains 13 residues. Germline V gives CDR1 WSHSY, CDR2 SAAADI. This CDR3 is CASRPTDNYGYTF. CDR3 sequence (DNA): TGCGCCAGCAGACCCACAGATAACTATGGCTACACCTTC.

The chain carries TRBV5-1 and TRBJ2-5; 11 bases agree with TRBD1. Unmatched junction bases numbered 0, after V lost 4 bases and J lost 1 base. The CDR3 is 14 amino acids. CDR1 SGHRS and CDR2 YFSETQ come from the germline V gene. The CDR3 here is CASSGQGAQETQYF. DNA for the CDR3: TGCGCCAGCAGCGGACAGGGGGCCCAAGAGACCCAGTACTTC.

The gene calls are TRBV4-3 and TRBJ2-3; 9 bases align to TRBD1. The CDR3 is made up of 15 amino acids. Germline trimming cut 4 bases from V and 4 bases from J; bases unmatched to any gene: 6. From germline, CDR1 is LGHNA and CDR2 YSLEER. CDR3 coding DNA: TGCGCCAGCAGCCGACCGGGACAGGGAGCAGATACGCAGTATTTT. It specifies CASSRPGQGADTQYF.

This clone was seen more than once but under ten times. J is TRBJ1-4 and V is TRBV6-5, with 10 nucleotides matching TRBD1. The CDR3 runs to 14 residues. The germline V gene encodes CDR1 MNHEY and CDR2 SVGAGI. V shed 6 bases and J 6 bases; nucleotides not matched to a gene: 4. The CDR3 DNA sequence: TGTGCCAGCAGCTCGGGACAGGGGTATGAAAAACTGTTTTTT. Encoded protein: CASSSGQGYEKLFF.